This T cell receptor beta chain originates from a study of T-cell memory formation after mild COVID-19. Overall study context: The TCR clusters were mostly specific to one donor. General study findings and limits: Chiefly within CM and EM were the contracting CD4+ clones; CD8+ ones were within EMRA. Day 15 to 85 contracting clones showed balanced CD4/CD8; day 15 to 37 expanders favored CD4+.

Germline loops: CDR1 GTSNPN, CDR2 SVGIG (reference sequence). V dropped 0 bases and J dropped 11 bases, with 16 bases sitting between them. The CDR3 spans 13 residues. In its sample, this clonotype was seen a few times. Its antigen is undetermined. Constant-segment-primed 5'RACE gave TCR alpha and TCR beta cDNA libraries with sample barcodes and UMIs. TCRdb used MiXCR to reprocess the 5' RACE reads, holding one entry per CDR3 protein. The sample gives hundreds of thousands of distinct CDR3 sequences, 18% of which show up once; 9% to 15% is in the top ten. This receptor was obtained from an adult woman who had mild COVID-19 (a few samples of this study predate the infection). Cell type and time point are not known. Material for sequencing was PBMCs or a T cell subset sorted from them (not recorded which). V is TRBV30 and J is TRBJ1-2, with D possibly matching TRBD1 (5 bases). This chain's CDR3 is CAWSVQKEGPYTF. DNA of the CDR3: TGTGCCTGGAGTGTACAGAAGGAGGGACCTTACACCTTC.